This TCR beta chain was recorded in a study of CD8+ T cells in alopecia areata. Study outcomes and limitations: Mice showed TCR sharing more clearly than patients did, possibly owing to HLA.

Concerning this clone: Its target is not known.

Extraction of RNA preceded its reverse transcription into cDNA, which served as the sequencing template. The data were produced by immunoSEQ multiplex PCR, yet TCRdb's version contains in-frame clones alone and is incomplete. Of under 15,000 clones in the sample, 60% were seen once. CDR1 and CDR2 (germline): MNHEY, SMNVEV (reference sequence). V was clipped by 6 bases and J by 5 bases, with 14 bases between them. The CDR3 totals 14 residues. Researchers gathered lesional scalp punch biopsies and peripheral blood from patients with alopecia areata. V usage is TRBV27 and J usage is TRBJ1-5, with TRBD1 as a possible D gene (5 bases). This clonotype was obtained from a human donor with alopecia areata. Sequencing input: skin. CDR3 residues: CASSPRGDYQPQHF. CDR3 DNA sequence: TGTGCCAGCAGCCCGCGGGGGGACTATCAGCCCCAGCATTTT.